This TCR beta chain came from a study of shared clonotypes between healthy human individuals. The data were produced by immunoSEQ multiplex PCR, yet TCRdb's version contains in-frame clones alone and is incomplete. The sample contains over 1.5 million clones, around 98% of which appear only once. Germline CDR1 is SGHRS and CDR2 is YFSETQ. The V gene lost 0 bases and the J gene lost 6 bases, with 9 bases spanning the gap. There are 14 residues in the CDR3. This chain connects TRBV5-1 to TRBJ1-4; D not certain. The sequenced sample consisted of naive CD4+ T cells sorted from blood. As to subset: CD45RA+ positively selected. This sequence was found in a man aged 25 to 40 in good health. This chain's CDR3 is CASSLALNHEKLFF. CDR3 sequence (DNA): TGCGCCAGCAGCTTGGCCCTAAATCATGAAAAACTGTTTTTT.